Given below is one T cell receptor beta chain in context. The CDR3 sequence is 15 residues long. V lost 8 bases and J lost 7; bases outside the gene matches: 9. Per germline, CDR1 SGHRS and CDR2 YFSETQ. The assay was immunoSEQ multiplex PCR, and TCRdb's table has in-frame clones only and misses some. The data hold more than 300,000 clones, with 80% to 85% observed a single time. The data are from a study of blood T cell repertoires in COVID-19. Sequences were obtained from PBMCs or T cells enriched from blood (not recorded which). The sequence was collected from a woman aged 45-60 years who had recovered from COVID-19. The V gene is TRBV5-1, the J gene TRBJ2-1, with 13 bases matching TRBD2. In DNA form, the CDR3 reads TGCGCCAGTGCCGGGACTAGCGGGATGGGAAATGAGCAGTTCTTC. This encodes CASAGTSGMGNEQFF. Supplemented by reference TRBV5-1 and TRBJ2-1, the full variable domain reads KAGVTQTPRYLIKTRGQQVTLSCSPISGHRSVSWYQQTPGQGLQFLFEYFSETQRNKGNFPGRFSGRQFSNSRSEMNVSTLELGDSALYLCASAGTSGMGNEQFFGPGTRLTVL.